This TCR beta chain was identified during a study of T cell changes during pregnancy in multiple sclerosis (dated by TCRdb to about 2019). About the investigation overall: In women with multiple sclerosis, the researchers looked at how the T cell repertoire shifted as pregnancy progressed.

Library prep was done by the immunoSEQ multiplex PCR assay. In its TCRdb copy, this immuneACCESS table keeps in-frame sequences only and misses some clones. Where compared with another copy, unresolved V genes explain less than half of these, and the others have no known cause. Across this sample there are under 30,000 clones, with 80% to 90% seen only once. The biggest ten clones account for roughly 3.7% of the sample. Trimming removed 3 bases from V and 4 bases from J; the gene matches leave 8 bases unexplained. Reading from cysteine to phenylalanine, the CDR3 counts 16 amino acids. CDR3 DNA only is kept here, 48 bases in frame from base 1. From the germline V gene, CDR1 is SGHRS and CDR2 is YFSETQ. Notes on this clone: It has no known antigen specificity. No much larger clone exists at a distance of one base, and base qualities are not known.

This clonotype originated in a female donor in good health, enrolled as a control in a pregnancy study. This receptor chain uses TRBV5-1 and TRBJ1-1; 11 junctional bases match TRBD1. The source was CD4+ T cells from peripheral blood mononuclear cells, collected in the first trimester of pregnancy. At the DNA level, the sequence is TGCGCCAGCAGCTCAGGACAGGGGGCGCGGCGCACTGAAGCTTTCTTT. It specifies CASSSGQGARRTEAFF.